The rows below give T cell receptor beta chains drawn from one sample of a study of OX40 agonist ivuxolimab in advanced cancers. The repertoire was sequenced with immunoSEQ multiplex PCR; TCRdb's copy has only in-frame clones and lacks some. This table holds around 57,000 clones, 82% found once. Source: CD4+ or CD8+ T cells sorted from blood, taken in a trial of the OX40 agonist ivuxolimab. These receptors originate from an adult with an advanced solid tumor such as melanoma, head and neck, liver or kidney cancer. Both conserved end residues are part of each CDR3.

J: TRBJ1-5
V: TRBV11-2
length: 15
CDR3: CASSLTGVSNQPQHF

J: TRBJ1-1
V: TRBV11-3
length: 17
CDR3: CASSPRVRLSLNTEAFF

J: TRBJ2-6
V: TRBV7-9
length: 16
CDR3: CATGTSGRGGANVLTF

J: TRBJ2-7
V: TRBV7-2
length: 18
CDR3: CASSLALSGTGSSYEQYF

J: TRBJ2-2
V: TRBV15
length: 12
CDR3: CATSTLAGALFF

J: TRBJ1-5
V: TRBV2
length: 14
CDR3: CASSLRGGTQPQHF

J: TRBJ2-5
V: TRBV20-1
length: 11
CDR3: CSARAVETQYF

J: TRBJ2-5
V: TRBV5-1
length: 14
CDR3: CASSGGSLQETQYF

J: TRBJ1-1
V: TRBV30
length: 11
CDR3: CARGSGAEAFF

J: TRBJ2-7
V: TRBV28
length: 12
CDR3: CASSSSYNEQYF

J: TRBJ2-7
V: TRBV7-9
length: 12
CDR3: CASSRSSYEQYF

J: TRBJ2-2
V: TRBV11-2
length: 15
CDR3: CASSLDLGYTGELFF

J: TRBJ2-5
V: TRBV4-1
length: 13
CDR3: CASSPGTVETQYF

J: TRBJ2-7
V: TRBV4-1
length: 17
CDR3: CASSPRTSGRTAYEQYF

J: TRBJ1-5
V: TRBV4-1
length: 15
CDR3: CASSQALLQDQPQHF

J: TRBJ2-3
V: TRBV2
length: 15
CDR3: CASMVDSAYTDTQYF

J: TRBJ1-1
V: TRBV2
length: 12
CDR3: CASSDPMSEAFF

J: TRBJ1-2
V: TRBV25-1
length: 15
CDR3: CASSGRGQMYYGYTF

J: TRBJ2-7
V: TRBV28
length: 15
CDR3: CASSIGTGLNYEQYF

J: TRBJ2-1
V: TRBV11-2
length: 12
CDR3: CASTQNSNEQFF

J: TRBJ2-7
V: TRBV7-9
length: 12
CDR3: CASSLVAGEQYF

J: TRBJ1-3
V: TRBV19
length: 12
CDR3: CASNIAGNTIYF

J: TRBJ2-1
V: TRBV5-4
length: 15
CDR3: CASSLGRGLNNEQFF

J: TRBJ2-2
V: TRBV2
length: 15
CDR3: CASSASIAYAGELFF

J: TRBJ2-2
V: TRBV11-2
length: 15
CDR3: CASSLERGATGELFF

J: TRBJ2-1
V: TRBV29-1
length: 12
CDR3: CSASTGLNEQFF

J: TRBJ2-1
V: TRBV4-1
length: 16
CDR3: CASSPRGVQGYNEQFF

J: TRBJ1-5
V: TRBV5-1
length: 15
CDR3: CASSLDRREGQPQHF

J: TRBJ1-2
V: TRBV7-2
length: 13
CDR3: CASSLQVNYGYTF

J: TRBJ1-2
V: TRBV30
length: 13
CDR3: CAWSARSRHGYTF

J: TRBJ2-1
V: TRBV7-9
length: 15
CDR3: CASSGLFVGRNEQFF

J: TRBJ1-3
V: TRBV19
length: 15
CDR3: CASRSGTGDGNTIYF

J: TRBJ2-7
V: TRBV28
length: 13
CDR3: CASSLVGTDEQYF

J: TRBJ2-3
V: TRBV10-2
length: 16
CDR3: CASSEWSSGSTDTQYF

J: TRBJ2-2
V: TRBV18
length: 13
CDR3: CASSHLNTGELFF

J: TRBJ2-2
V: TRBV6-5
length: 16
CDR3: CASSYAGTANSGELFF